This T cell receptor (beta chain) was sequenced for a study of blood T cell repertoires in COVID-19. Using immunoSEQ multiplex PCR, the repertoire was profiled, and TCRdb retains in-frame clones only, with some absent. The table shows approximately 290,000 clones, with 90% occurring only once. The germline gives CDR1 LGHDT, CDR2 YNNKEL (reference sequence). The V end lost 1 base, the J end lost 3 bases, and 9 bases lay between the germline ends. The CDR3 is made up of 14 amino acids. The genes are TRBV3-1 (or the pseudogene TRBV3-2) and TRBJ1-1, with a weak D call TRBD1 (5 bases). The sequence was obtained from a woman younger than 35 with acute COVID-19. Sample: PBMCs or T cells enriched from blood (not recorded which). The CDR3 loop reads CASSQGGGDTEAFF. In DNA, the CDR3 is TGTGCCAGCAGCCAAGGGGGCGGAGACACTGAAGCTTTCTTT.